This TCR beta chain emerged from a study of T-cell memory formation after mild COVID-19. Study summary: The TCR clusters were mostly specific to one donor.

V trimming: 6 bases; J trimming: 6 bases; junction bases outside the gene matches: 12. Per germline, CDR1 DFQATT and CDR2 SNEGSKA (reference sequence). This CDR3 has 14 amino acids. TCRdb reprocessed the 5' RACE reads via MiXCR and lists one record per CDR3 protein. The table lists hundreds of thousands of distinct CDR3 sequences, 13% to 15% of them singletons. Study-level results: A balance of CD4 and CD8 characterized clones contracting day 15 to 85, whereas later expanders leaned CD4+. Largely, contracting CD4+ clones fell within CM and EM, and contracting CD8+ clones within EMRA. Proof of SARS-CoV-2 specificity was absent for the second-wave clones that crested on day 37.

This clonotype occurred many times. Antigen unknown. V gene TRBV20-1 combines with J gene TRBJ2-3; 7 bases are a match to TRBD2. Sequenced input: PBMCs or a T cell subset sorted from them (not recorded which). The receptor's source is a man aged 18 to 30 who had mild COVID-19 (a few samples of this study predate the infection). Cell type and time point are not known. CDR3 loop: CSARSSERGDTQYF. The CDR3 nucleotides are TGCAGTGCCAGGAGTTCCGAGCGGGGCGATACGCAGTATTTT.